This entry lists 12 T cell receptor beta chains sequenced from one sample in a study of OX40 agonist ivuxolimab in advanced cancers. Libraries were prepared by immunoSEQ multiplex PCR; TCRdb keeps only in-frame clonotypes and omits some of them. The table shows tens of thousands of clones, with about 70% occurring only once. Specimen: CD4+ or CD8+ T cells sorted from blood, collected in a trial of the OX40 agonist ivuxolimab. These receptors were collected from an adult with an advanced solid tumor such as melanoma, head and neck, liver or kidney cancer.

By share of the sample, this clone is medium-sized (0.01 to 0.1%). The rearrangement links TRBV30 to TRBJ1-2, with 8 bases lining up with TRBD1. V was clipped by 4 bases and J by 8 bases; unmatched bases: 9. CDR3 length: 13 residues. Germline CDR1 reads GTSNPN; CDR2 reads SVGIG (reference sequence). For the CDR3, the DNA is TGTGCCTGGAACTCGGACAGGGCCCGGGGCTACACCTTC. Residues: CAWNSDRARGYTF.

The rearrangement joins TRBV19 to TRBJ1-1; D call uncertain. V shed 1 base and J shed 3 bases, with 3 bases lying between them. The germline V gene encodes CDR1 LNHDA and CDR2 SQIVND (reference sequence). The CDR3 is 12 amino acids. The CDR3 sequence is CASSIADTEAFF. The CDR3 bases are TGTGCCAGTAGTATAGCAGACACTGAAGCTTTCTTT.

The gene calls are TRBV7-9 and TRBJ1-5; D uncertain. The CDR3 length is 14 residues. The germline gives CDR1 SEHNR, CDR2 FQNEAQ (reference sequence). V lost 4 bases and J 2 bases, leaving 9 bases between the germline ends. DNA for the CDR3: TGTGCCAGCAGCTCAGAATATGGCAATCAGCCCCAGCATTTT. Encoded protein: CASSSEYGNQPQHF. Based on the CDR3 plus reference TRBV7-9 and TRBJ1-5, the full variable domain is DTGVSQNPRHKITKRGQNVTFRCDPISEHNRLYWYRQTLGQGPEFLTYFQNEAQLEKSRLLSDRFSAERPKGSFSTLEIQRTEQGDSAMYLCASSSEYGNQPQHFGDGTRLSIL.

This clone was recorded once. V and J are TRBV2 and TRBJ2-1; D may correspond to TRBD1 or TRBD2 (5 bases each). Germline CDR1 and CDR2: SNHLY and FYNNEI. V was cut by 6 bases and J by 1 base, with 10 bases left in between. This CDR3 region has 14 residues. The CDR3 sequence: CASRGTSSYNEQFF. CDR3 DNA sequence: TGTGCCAGCAGGGGGACCTCGTCCTACAATGAGCAGTTCTTC.

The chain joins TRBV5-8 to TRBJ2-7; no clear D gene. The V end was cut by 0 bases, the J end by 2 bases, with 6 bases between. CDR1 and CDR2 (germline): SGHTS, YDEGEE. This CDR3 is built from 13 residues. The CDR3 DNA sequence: TGTGCCAGCAGCTTGGATGGGACCTACGAGCAGTACTTC. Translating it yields CASSLDGTYEQYF.

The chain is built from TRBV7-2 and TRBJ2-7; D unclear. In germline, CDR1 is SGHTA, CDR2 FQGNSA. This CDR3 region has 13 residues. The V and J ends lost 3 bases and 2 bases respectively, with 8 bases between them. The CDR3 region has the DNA TGTGCCAGCAGCTTCAGATCCACCTACGAGCAGTACTTC. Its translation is CASSFRSTYEQYF.

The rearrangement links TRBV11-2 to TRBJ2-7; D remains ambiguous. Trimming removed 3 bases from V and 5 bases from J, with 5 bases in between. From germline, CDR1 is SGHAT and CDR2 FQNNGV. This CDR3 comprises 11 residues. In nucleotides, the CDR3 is TGTGCCAGCAGCTTGCCCCACGAGCAGTACTTC. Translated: CASSLPHEQYF.

The CDR3 reads CASSENYGYTF. The CDR3 DNA is TGCGCCAGCAGTGAAAACTATGGCTACACCTTC. The V and J genes are TRBV10-2 and TRBJ1-2; D gene ambiguous. This CDR3 comprises 11 residues. Germline V gene lookup returns CDR1 WSHSY and CDR2 SAAADI. V lost 3 bases, J lost 2 bases, and 1 base lay in between.

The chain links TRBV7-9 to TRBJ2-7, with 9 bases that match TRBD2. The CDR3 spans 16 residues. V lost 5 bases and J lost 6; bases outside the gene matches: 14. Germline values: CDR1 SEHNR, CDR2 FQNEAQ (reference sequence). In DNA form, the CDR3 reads TGTGCCAGCAGCAGAACCGGGACTAGCCGAAGGTCCGAGCAGTACGTC. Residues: CASSRTGTSRRSEQYV.

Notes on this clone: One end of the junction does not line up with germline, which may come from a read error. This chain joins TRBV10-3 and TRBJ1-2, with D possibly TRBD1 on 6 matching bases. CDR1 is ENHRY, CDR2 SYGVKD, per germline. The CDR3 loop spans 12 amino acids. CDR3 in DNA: TGTGCCACCAGTAACAGGGAAGAAGGCTACACCTTC. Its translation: CATSNREEGYTF.

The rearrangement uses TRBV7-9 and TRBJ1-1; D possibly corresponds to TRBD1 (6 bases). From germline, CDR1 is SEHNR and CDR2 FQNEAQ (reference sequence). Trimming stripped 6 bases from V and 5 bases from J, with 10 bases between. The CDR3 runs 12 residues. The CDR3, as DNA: TGTGCCAGCAGTGGAGGGGGGACTGAAGCTTTCTTT. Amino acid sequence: CASSGGGTEAFF.

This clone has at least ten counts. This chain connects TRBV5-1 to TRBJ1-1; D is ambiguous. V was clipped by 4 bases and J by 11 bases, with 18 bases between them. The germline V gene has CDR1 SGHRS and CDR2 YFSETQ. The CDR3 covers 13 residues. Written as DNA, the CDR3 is TGCGCCAGCAGCCGGACTGAATATGAGCAGGCTTTCTTT. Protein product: CASSRTEYEQAFF.